This TCR beta chain was retrieved from a study of neoadjuvant nivolumab and ipilimumab in lung cancer. The repertoire was sequenced with immunoSEQ multiplex PCR; TCRdb's copy has only in-frame clones and lacks some. The sample holds more than 25,000 clones; 70% to 80% are singletons and the top ten take 15% to 20%. The clonotype was recovered from an adult with non-small cell lung cancer. The starting material was tumor tissue, obtained after neoadjuvant nivolumab, alone or with ipilimumab, at or shortly before surgery.

DNA for the CDR3: TGTGCCAGCAGCTTTAGAAGGGCGACGGACACCGGGGAGCTGTTTTTT. Encoded protein: CASSFRRATDTGELFF. V gene TRBV5-4 combines with J gene TRBJ2-2; no definite D call. CDR3 length equals 16 residues. V was clipped by 2 bases and J by 3 bases, with 14 bases between them. The germline CDR1 and CDR2 sequences are SGHNT and YYREEE (reference sequence). Using reference TRBV5-4 and TRBJ2-2 for the parts outside the CDR3, the full variable domain is ETGVTQSPTHLIKTRGQQVTLRCSSQSGHNTVSWYQQALGQGPQFIFQYYREEENGRGNFPPRFSGLQFPNYSSELNVNALELDDSALYLCASSFRRATDTGELFFGEGSRLTVL.